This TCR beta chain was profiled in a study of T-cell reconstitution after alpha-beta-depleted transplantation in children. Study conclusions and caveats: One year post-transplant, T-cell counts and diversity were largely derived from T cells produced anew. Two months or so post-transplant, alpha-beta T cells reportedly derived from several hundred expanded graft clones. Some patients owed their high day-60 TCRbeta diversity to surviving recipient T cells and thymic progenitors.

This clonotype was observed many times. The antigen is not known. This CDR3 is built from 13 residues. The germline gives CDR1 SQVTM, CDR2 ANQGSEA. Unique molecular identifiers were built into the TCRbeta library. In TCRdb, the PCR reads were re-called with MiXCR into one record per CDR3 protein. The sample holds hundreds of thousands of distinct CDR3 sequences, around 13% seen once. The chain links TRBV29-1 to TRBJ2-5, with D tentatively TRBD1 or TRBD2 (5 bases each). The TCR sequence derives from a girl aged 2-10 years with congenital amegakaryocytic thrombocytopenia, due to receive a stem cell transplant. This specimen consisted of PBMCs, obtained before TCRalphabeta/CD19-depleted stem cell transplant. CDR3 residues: CSWGRDLQETQYF. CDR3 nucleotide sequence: TGCTCTTGGGGCAGGGACCTCCAAGAGACCCAGTACTTC.